Below are 18 T cell receptor beta chains sequenced from a single sample in a study of T cells in Graves' hyperthyroidism and ophthalmopathy. RNA transcripts yielded amplified TCR beta CDR3 regions. Using the HTBI primer set, a first-round RT-PCR was run on the TCR CDR3. TCRdb re-derived calls from the multiplex PCR reads in MiXCR, one entry per CDR3 protein. Here the sample spans hundreds of thousands of distinct CDR3 sequences, roughly 14% being singletons. Sequencing input: blood. The receptors shown here come from a woman aged 50 to 60 with Graves' ophthalmopathy.

The rearrangement joins TRBV20-1 to TRBJ2-7, with D perhaps TRBD2 (5 bases). Deletions cut 1 base from V and 5 bases from J, with 15 bases between. The CDR3 is 14 amino acids. Germline V gene data show CDR1 as DFQATT and CDR2 as SNEGSKA (reference sequence). The CDR3 region has the DNA TGCAGTGCTAGAGGACTACCCTTTTTGGACGAGCAGTACTTC. Amino acids: CSARGLPFLDEQYF.

This clonotype was seen repeatedly, ten times or more. The chain joins TRBV11-3 to TRBJ2-5; perhaps TRBD2 as D (5 bases). This CDR3 spans 15 amino acids. The germline V gene encodes CDR1 SGHNT and CDR2 YENEEA. V lost 7 bases and J 2 bases, leaving 17 bases between the germline ends. Written as DNA, the CDR3 is TGTGCCAGCACAACGAACAACGGGGATCAAGAGACCCAGTACTTC. It translates to CASTTNNGDQETQYF.

At least ten counts were recorded for this clonotype. The chain couples TRBV7-8 to TRBJ1-1; 9 positions agree with TRBD1. This CDR3 comprises 19 residues. Germline V gene lookup returns CDR1 SGHVS and CDR2 FQNEAQ. Losses at the gene ends were 4 bases for V and 3 bases for J; bases not matched to a gene: 18. DNA for the CDR3: TGTGCCAGCAGCTCAATTATACAGAAGGACAGGGGCGTATACACTGAAGCTTTCTTT. Translating gives CASSSIIQKDRGVYTEAFF.

The table lists this clonotype with a few counts. The chain is built from TRBV20-1 and TRBJ2-7, with 9 bases aligning to TRBD2. This CDR3 has 14 amino acids. CDR1 is DFQATT and CDR2 is SNEGSKA in the germline V gene (reference sequence). Trimming at V came to 3 bases and at J to 6 bases, leaving 9 bases not matched to a gene. CDR3: CSASGLAGTLEQYF. The CDR3 DNA follows: TGCAGTGCTAGTGGGCTAGCGGGAACCCTCGAGCAGTACTTC.

This clonotype was counted many times. V and J are TRBV7-8 and TRBJ2-1; 13 positions agree with TRBD2. Germline trimming cut 8 bases from V and 9 bases from J; bases unmatched to any gene: 4. From germline, CDR1 is SGHVS and CDR2 FQNEAQ. The CDR3 is made up of 13 amino acids. In DNA form, the CDR3 reads TGTGCCAGCGGACTAGCGGGAGCGGGTGAGCAGTTCTTC. This encodes CASGLAGAGEQFF. Supplemented by reference TRBV7-8 and TRBJ2-1, the full variable domain reads GAGVSQSPRYKVAKRGQDVALRCDPISGHVSLFWYQQALGQGPEFLTYFQNEAQLDKSGLPSDRFFAERPEGSVSTLKIQRTQQEDSAVYLCASGLAGAGEQFFGPGTRLTVL.

Concerning this clonotype: This could be a read error, since a much larger clone is one nucleotide away. This chain connects TRBV15 to TRBJ2-5; 8 bases align to TRBD2. This CDR3 is 17 amino acids long. Unmatched junction bases numbered 19, after V lost 4 bases and J lost 9 bases. Germline assignment: CDR1 LNHNV and CDR2 YYDKDF (reference sequence). DNA for the CDR3: TGTGCCACCAGCACACTAGGACTAGCCCAAGAGATGGAGGCCCAGTACTTC. Its translation: CATSTLGLAQEMEAQYF. The full variable domain, rest sourced from reference TRBV15 and TRBJ2-5, is DAMVIQNPRYQVTQFGKPVTLSCSQTLNHNVMYWYQQKSSQAPKLLFHYYDKDFNNEADTPDNFQSRRPNTSFCFLDIRSPGLGDTAMYLCATSTLGLAQEMEAQYFGPGTRLLVL.

This clonotype was observed at least ten times. The rearrangement joins TRBV29-1 to TRBJ2-7; unclear D gene. Looked up from germline, CDR1 is SQVTM and CDR2 is ANQGSEA. This CDR3 is built from 12 residues. The V end was cut by 5 bases, the J end by 0 bases, with 8 bases between. The CDR3 sequence: CSVKASSYEQYF. The CDR3 nucleotides are TGCAGCGTTAAGGCTAGCTCCTACGAGCAGTACTTC.

There are a few counts of this clonotype. The V call is TRBV4-2, the J call TRBJ2-2, with D hard to call. This CDR3 has 15 amino acids. Trimming took 5 bases from V and 7 from J, leaving 17 bases between them. From germline, CDR1 is LGHNA and CDR2 YNFKEQ. CDR3 nucleotides: TGTGCCAGCAGCGCATTTATAGGGTCAGACGGGGAGCTGTTTTTT. It translates to CASSAFIGSDGELFF.

This clonotype was recorded a few times. The chain links TRBV4-3 to TRBJ2-4; D is unresolved. With 0 bases removed from V and 6 bases from J, the gap between germline ends came to 12 bases. The germline CDR1 and CDR2 sequences are LGHNA and YSLEER. The CDR3 is made up of 15 amino acids. For the CDR3, the DNA is TGCGCCAGCAGCCAAGAAAAACATCCTAGAAACATTCAGTACTTC. Amino acid sequence: CASSQEKHPRNIQYF.

This clonotype occurred many times. V is TRBV3-1 and J is TRBJ2-5; D is unclear. V gave up 1 base and J gave up 5 bases, with 11 bases separating them. In germline, CDR1 is LGHDT, CDR2 YNNKEL (reference sequence). CDR3 length: 14 amino acids. The CDR3 here is CASSQVGLGETQYF. In DNA form, the CDR3 reads TGTGCCAGCAGCCAAGTTGGCCTCGGGGAGACCCAGTACTTC.

This clonotype was recorded at least ten times. V is TRBV12-3 or TRBV12-4 and J is TRBJ2-6; the match to TRBD1 covers 11 bases. With V trimmed by 5 bases and J by 0 bases, 6 bases remained unmatched. The CDR3 is 18 amino acids. Written as DNA, the CDR3 is TGTGCCAGCAGTCCAAGGGGACAGGGGGTCTCTGGGGCCAACGTCCTGACTTTC. Encoded protein: CASSPRGQGVSGANVLTF.

This clonotype was observed at least ten times. The CDR3 DNA sequence: TGCAGTGTCCAAGAGGGGATTGGCTCCTACAATGAGCAGTTCTTC. It is translated as CSVQEGIGSYNEQFF. The chain recombines TRBV20-1 with TRBJ2-1; D may correspond to TRBD1 or TRBD2 (5 bases each). From germline, CDR1 is DFQATT and CDR2 SNEGSKA (reference sequence). Trimming took off 7 bases at V and 0 bases at J, with 16 bases between the two ends. CDR3 size: 15 residues.

The chain recombines TRBV24-1 with TRBJ2-3; no reliable D call. Germline CDR1 reads KGHDR; CDR2 reads SFDVKD. Trimming pared 4 bases from V and 5 bases from J, leaving 9 bases between. The CDR3 spans 13 residues. CDR3 protein: CATSDAAVDTQYF. DNA for the CDR3: TGTGCCACCAGTGACGCTGCAGTAGATACGCAGTATTTT.

This clonotype was recorded many times. The chain links TRBV7-2 to TRBJ1-4, with D uncertain. Per the germline V gene, CDR1 is SGHTA and CDR2 is FQGNSA. With 4 bases removed from V and 3 bases from J, the gap between germline ends came to 9 bases. The CDR3 contains 14 residues. CDR3 region: CASSSGRANEKLFF. The DNA of the CDR3 is TGTGCCAGCAGCTCGGGGAGGGCTAATGAAAAACTGTTTTTT. Full variable domain (missing parts from reference TRBV7-2 and TRBJ1-4): GAGVSQSPSNKVTEKGKDVELRCDPISGHTALYWYRQSLGQGLEFLIYFQGNSAPDKSGLPSDRFSAERTGGSVSTLTIQRTQQEDSAVYLCASSSGRANEKLFFGSGTQLSVL.

A few counts support this clonotype. The chain joins TRBV10-3 to TRBJ2-6; D possibly corresponds to TRBD2 (5 bases). Germline assignment: CDR1 ENHRY and CDR2 SYGVKD. CDR3 length equals 16 residues. With 3 bases removed from V and 1 base from J, the gap between germline ends came to 10 bases. CDR3 sequence (DNA): TGTGCCATCAGTGAAGGTCGAGGGTCTGGGGCCAACGTCCTGACTTTC. Encoded protein: CAISEGRGSGANVLTF.

Many counts were recorded for this clonotype. This chain links TRBV28 with TRBJ2-1; tentatively, D is TRBD2 (5 bases). The germline V gene encodes CDR1 MDHEN and CDR2 SYDVKM. There are 16 residues in the CDR3. Trimming pared 6 bases from V and 7 bases from J, leaving 22 bases between. CDR3 residues: CASRVPTTYSGNEQFF. CDR3 in DNA: TGTGCCAGCAGGGTCCCGACTACCTACTCGGGTAATGAGCAGTTCTTC.

The chain recombines TRBV30 with TRBJ2-7, with D unclear. The length of the CDR3 is 13 residues. V gave up 0 bases and J gave up 6 bases, with 12 bases separating them. Germline V gene sequence: CDR1 GTSNPN, CDR2 SVGIG (reference sequence). The CDR3 DNA sequence: TGTGCCTGGAGTGTACTCGGGCCCACCGAGCAGTACTTC. It yields the protein CAWSVLGPTEQYF.

In its sample, this clonotype was seen many times. V gene TRBV11-2 combines with J gene TRBJ2-5; TRBD1 agrees at 7 bases. V gave up 5 bases and J gave up 4 bases; unmatched junction bases: 7. The CDR3 totals 14 residues. Germline V gene lookup returns CDR1 SGHAT and CDR2 FQNNGV. The CDR3 region is CASSRDRTGETQYF. The CDR3 DNA reads TGTGCCAGCAGCCGGGACAGAACGGGAGAGACCCAGTACTTC.